These 18 T cell receptor beta chains were sequenced from one sample in a study of shared clonotypes between healthy human individuals. Only in-frame clones appear in the TCRdb table, and some are missing; sequencing was by immunoSEQ multiplex PCR. The sample includes around 2.3 million clones, nearly 97% of them seen just once. Sequences were obtained from naive CD4+ T cells sorted from blood. Subset in this sample: CD45RA+ positively selected. Source of these receptors: a man between 18 and 35 years old in good health.

The rearrangement uses TRBV30 and TRBJ1-4; D is uncertain. This CDR3 region has 16 residues. Germline V gene lookup returns CDR1 GTSNPN and CDR2 SVGIG (reference sequence). V was clipped by 2 bases and J by 2 bases, with 15 bases between them. The CDR3 sequence is CAWSPLSSTTNEKLFF. CDR3 coding DNA: TGTGCCTGGAGTCCTCTGTCATCCACGACTAATGAAAAACTGTTTTTT. Using reference TRBV30 and TRBJ1-4 for the parts outside the CDR3, the full variable domain is SQTIHQWPATLVQPVGSPLSLECTVEGTSNPNLYWYRQAAGRGLQLLFYSVGIGQISSEVPQNLSASRPQDRQFILSSKKLLLSDSGFYLCAWSPLSSTTNEKLFFGSGTQLSVL.

This rearrangement joins TRBV2 to TRBJ2-5, with 8 bases fitting TRBD1. Losses at the gene ends were 8 bases for V and 4 bases for J; bases not matched to a gene: 9. This CDR3 spans 14 amino acids. Germline CDR1 and CDR2: SNHLY and FYNNEI. In DNA, the CDR3 is TGTGCCAGCTCAAGCCCAGGGGGCGCAGAGACCCAGTACTTC. Protein: CASSSPGGAETQYF.

This clone showed up just once. The rearrangement links TRBV5-1 to TRBJ2-5, with 12 bases aligning to TRBD2. The ends lost 4 bases at V and 5 bases at J; junction bases unmatched: 9. Germline V gives CDR1 SGHRS, CDR2 YFSETQ. This CDR3 comprises 16 residues. CDR3 protein: CASSPTSGSAGETQYF. The CDR3 region has the DNA TGCGCCAGCAGCCCGACTAGCGGGAGCGCCGGGGAGACCCAGTACTTC.

With regard to this clone: The sample holds other DNA sequences that translate to the same CDR3. The CDR3 DNA reads as TGTGCCAGCAGCTTGGATCCTAGCGGAGCCTACGAGCAGTACTTC. This codes for CASSLDPSGAYEQYF. The chain recombines TRBV5-4 with TRBJ2-7; 7 nucleotides line up with TRBD2. The V gene's germline CDR1 is SGHNT and CDR2 YYREEE (reference sequence). The CDR3 has 15 residues. Unmatched junction bases numbered 5, after V lost 0 bases and J lost 2 bases. The full variable domain, with the rest looked up from reference TRBV5-4 and TRBJ2-7, is ETGVTQSPTHLIKTRGQQVTLRCSSQSGHNTVSWYQQALGQGPQFIFQYYREEENGRGNFPPRFSGLQFPNYSSELNVNALELDDSALYLCASSLDPSGAYEQYFGPGTRLTVT.

This clone came up a few times. Other DNA sequences in the sample encode the same CDR3. The chain is built from TRBV20-1 and TRBJ2-1; a weak D match, TRBD2 (6 bases). Germline CDR1 reads DFQATT; CDR2 reads SNEGSKA (reference sequence). This CDR3 region has 11 residues. Trimming removed 1 base at V and 9 bases at J, with 7 bases between. CDR3 DNA sequence: TGCAGTGCTAGAGGTAGCGGTGAGCAGTTCTTC. Protein: CSARGSGEQFF.

The V and J genes are TRBV2 and TRBJ2-1, with 9 bases aligning to TRBD2. The germline CDR1 and CDR2 sequences are SNHLY and FYNNEI. J lost 7 bases, V lost 7 bases, and 8 bases had no gene match. CDR3 length: 14 amino acids. CDR3 in amino acids: CASNAGSGGNEQFF. For the CDR3, the DNA is TGTGCCAGCAACGCCGGGAGCGGGGGGAATGAGCAGTTCTTC.

The J gene is TRBJ1-2, the V gene TRBV6-1; D not certain. The CDR3 has 13 amino acids. Germline CDR1 MNHNS, CDR2 SASEGT. V lost 1 base, J lost 0 bases, and 3 bases lay in between. The CDR3 DNA reads TGTGCCAGCAGTGAAGGCCCTAACTATGGCTACACCTTC. This codes for CASSEGPNYGYTF.

This clone was seen a single time. This sequence joins TRBV6-5 and TRBJ1-1; D gene unclear. The CDR3 covers 13 residues. Per germline, CDR1 MNHEY and CDR2 SVGAGI. The V end was cut by 4 bases, the J end by 1 base, with 7 bases between. CDR3: CASSSAGNTEAFF. In DNA form, the CDR3 reads TGTGCCAGCAGTTCGGCAGGGAACACTGAAGCTTTCTTT.

The chain joins TRBV6-1 to TRBJ2-7, with TRBD1 identical over 10 bases. Trimming took 10 bases from V and 2 from J; bases not matched to a gene: 5. The CDR3 contains 13 residues. Germline V gene sequence: CDR1 MNHNS, CDR2 SASEGT. The CDR3 spells CATIGTGAYEQYF. The CDR3 DNA sequence: TGTGCCACAATCGGGACAGGGGCCTACGAGCAGTACTTC.

The rearrangement links TRBV30 to TRBJ2-5, with a weak D call TRBD2 (6 bases). V lost 0 bases, J lost 2 bases, and 10 bases lay in between. The CDR3 consists of 14 residues. From germline, CDR1 is GTSNPN and CDR2 SVGIG (reference sequence). The CDR3 loop is CAWSVRGRQETQYF. The CDR3 bases are TGTGCCTGGAGTGTACGGGGGAGGCAAGAGACCCAGTACTTC.

This clone was observed once. This chain uses TRBV29-1 with TRBJ2-1; D uncertain. This CDR3 region has 13 residues. Germline assignment: CDR1 SQVTM and CDR2 ANQGSEA. With 5 bases removed from V and 4 bases from J, the gap between germline ends came to 12 bases. CDR3 sequence reads: CSVQLSVYNEQFF. In DNA form, the CDR3 reads TGCAGCGTTCAGCTTTCGGTTTACAATGAGCAGTTCTTC.

The chain couples TRBV6-6 to TRBJ2-7; either TRBD1 or TRBD2 may fit D (5 bases each). This CDR3 is built from 13 residues. Trimming left V 6 bases short and J 6 bases short, with 15 bases between. The V gene's germline CDR1 is MNHNY and CDR2 SVGAGI (reference sequence). The CDR3 reads CASRFIGAGEQYF. In DNA, the CDR3 is TGTGCCAGCAGGTTTATCGGGGCGGGCGAGCAGTACTTC.

The V call is TRBV18, the J call TRBJ2-1; D assignment may be TRBD1 or TRBD2 (5 bases each). Trimming stripped 3 bases from V and 9 bases from J, with 9 bases between. There are 12 residues in the CDR3. Germline V gives CDR1 KGHSH, CDR2 LQKENI. The CDR3 sequence is CASSPPGSEQFF. The CDR3 DNA is TGTGCCAGCTCACCCCCAGGGAGTGAGCAGTTCTTC.

The chain joins TRBV30 to TRBJ1-5, with D unresolved. The CDR3 sequence is 14 residues long. Trimming stripped 1 base from V and 3 bases from J, with 10 bases between. Per germline, CDR1 GTSNPN and CDR2 SVGIG (reference sequence). Written as DNA, the CDR3 is TGTGCCTGGAGTGAAAAGGAGTTCAATCAGCCCCAGCATTTT. Its translation: CAWSEKEFNQPQHF. Supplemented by reference TRBV30 and TRBJ1-5, the full variable domain reads SQTIHQWPATLVQPVGSPLSLECTVEGTSNPNLYWYRQAAGRGLQLLFYSVGIGQISSEVPQNLSASRPQDRQFILSSKKLLLSDSGFYLCAWSEKEFNQPQHFGDGTRLSIL.

The chain carries TRBV19 and TRBJ2-7; D unclear. Trimming removed 10 bases from V and 0 bases from J, with 16 bases in between. Germline loops: CDR1 LNHDA, CDR2 SQIVND (reference sequence). The CDR3 spans 14 residues. Written as DNA, the CDR3 is TGTGCCACCAGTGGGCAGGTCCACTCCTACGAGCAGTACTTC. Translation: CATSGQVHSYEQYF.

As regards this clone: The sample holds other DNA sequences that translate to the same CDR3. This chain connects TRBV11-2 to TRBJ1-2, with D hard to call. V lost 1 base to trimming and J lost 4 bases, with 7 bases between them. The CDR3 sequence is 13 residues long. From germline, CDR1 is SGHAT and CDR2 FQNNGV. CDR3 residues: CASSLGTAYGYTF. CDR3 in DNA: TGTGCCAGCAGCTTAGGGACGGCCTATGGCTACACCTTC.

V is TRBV6-6 and J is TRBJ1-1; D not certain. The germline gives CDR1 MNHNY, CDR2 SVGAGI (reference sequence). With 6 bases removed from V and 0 bases from J, the gap between germline ends came to 8 bases. This CDR3 spans 13 amino acids. The CDR3 region is CASRDGLNTEAFF. DNA of the CDR3: TGTGCCAGCAGGGACGGTCTGAACACTGAAGCTTTCTTT.

The chain combines TRBV6-1 with TRBJ1-4; possible D gene TRBD1, 5 bases. The V and J ends lost 6 bases and 5 bases respectively, with 16 bases between them. Germline CDR1 MNHNS, CDR2 SASEGT. The CDR3 covers 15 residues. The CDR3 here is CASSDGATGNEKLFF. DNA for the CDR3: TGTGCCAGCAGCGACGGGGCTACTGGGAATGAAAAACTGTTTTTT.